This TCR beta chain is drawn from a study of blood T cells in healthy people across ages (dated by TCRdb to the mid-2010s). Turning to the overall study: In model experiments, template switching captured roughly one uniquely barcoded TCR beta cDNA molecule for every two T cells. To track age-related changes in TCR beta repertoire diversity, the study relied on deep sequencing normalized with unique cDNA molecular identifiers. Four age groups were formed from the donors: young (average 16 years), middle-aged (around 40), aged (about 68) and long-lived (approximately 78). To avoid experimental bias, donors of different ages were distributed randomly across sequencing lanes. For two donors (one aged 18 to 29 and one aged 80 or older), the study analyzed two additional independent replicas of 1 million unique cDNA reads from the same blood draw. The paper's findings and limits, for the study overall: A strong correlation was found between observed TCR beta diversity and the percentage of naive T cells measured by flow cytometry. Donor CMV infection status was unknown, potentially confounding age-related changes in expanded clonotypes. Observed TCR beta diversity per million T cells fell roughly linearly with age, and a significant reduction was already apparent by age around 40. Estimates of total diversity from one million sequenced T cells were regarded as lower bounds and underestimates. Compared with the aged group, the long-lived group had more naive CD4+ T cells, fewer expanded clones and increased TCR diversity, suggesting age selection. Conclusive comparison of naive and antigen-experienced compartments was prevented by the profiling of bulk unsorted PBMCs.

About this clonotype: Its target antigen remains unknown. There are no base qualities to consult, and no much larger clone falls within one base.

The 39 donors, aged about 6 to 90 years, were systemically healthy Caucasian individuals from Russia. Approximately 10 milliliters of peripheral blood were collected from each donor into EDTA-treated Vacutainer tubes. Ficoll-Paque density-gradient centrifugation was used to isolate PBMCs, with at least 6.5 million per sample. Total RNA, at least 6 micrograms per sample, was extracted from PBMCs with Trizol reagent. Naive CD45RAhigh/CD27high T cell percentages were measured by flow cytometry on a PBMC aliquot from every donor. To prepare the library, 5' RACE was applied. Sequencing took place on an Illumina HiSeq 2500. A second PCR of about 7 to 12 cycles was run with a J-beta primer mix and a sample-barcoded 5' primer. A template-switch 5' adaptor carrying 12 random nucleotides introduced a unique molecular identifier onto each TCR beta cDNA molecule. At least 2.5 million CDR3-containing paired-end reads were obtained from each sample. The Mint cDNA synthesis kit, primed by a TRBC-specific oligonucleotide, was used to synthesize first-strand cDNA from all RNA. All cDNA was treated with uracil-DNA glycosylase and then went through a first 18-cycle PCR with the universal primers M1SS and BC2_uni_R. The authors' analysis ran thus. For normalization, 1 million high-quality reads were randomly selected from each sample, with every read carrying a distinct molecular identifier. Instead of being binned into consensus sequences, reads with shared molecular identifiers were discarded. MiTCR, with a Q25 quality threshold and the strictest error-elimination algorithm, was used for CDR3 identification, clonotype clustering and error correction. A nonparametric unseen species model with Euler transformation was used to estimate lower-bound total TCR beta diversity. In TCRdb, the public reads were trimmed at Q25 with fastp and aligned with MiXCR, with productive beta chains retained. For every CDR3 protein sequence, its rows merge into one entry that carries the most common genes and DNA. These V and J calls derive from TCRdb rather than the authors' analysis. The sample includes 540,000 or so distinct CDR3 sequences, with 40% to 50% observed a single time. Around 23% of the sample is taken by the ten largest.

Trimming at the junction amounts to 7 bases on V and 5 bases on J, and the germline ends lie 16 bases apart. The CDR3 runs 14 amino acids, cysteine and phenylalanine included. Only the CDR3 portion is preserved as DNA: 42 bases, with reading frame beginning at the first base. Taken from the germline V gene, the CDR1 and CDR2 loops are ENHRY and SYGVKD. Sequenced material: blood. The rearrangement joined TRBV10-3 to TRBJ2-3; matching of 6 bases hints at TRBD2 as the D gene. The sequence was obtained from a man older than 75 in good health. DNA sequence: TGTGCCATCACGTCCGGCGGGGCGGGAGATACGCAGTATTTT. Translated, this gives CAITSGGAGDTQYF.